This T cell receptor beta chain was profiled in a study of T cell clones after liver transplantation. V trimming: 3 bases; J trimming: 5 bases; junction bases outside the gene matches: 5. This CDR3 is 16 amino acids long. The germline V gene has CDR1 SGHTA and CDR2 FQGTGA. The data were produced by immunoSEQ multiplex PCR, yet TCRdb's version contains in-frame clones alone and is incomplete. This sample has 75,000 to 95,000 clones, with 83% found just once. Specimen: CD4+ T cells from blood, collected at the 22-month timepoint. The chain carries TRBV7-3 and TRBJ2-1; 12 positions match TRBD2. The clonotype was recovered from a human patient who received a liver transplant. Some T cells here may be from the graft donor. The CDR3 region has the DNA TGTGCCAGCAGCTTGTCGACTAGCGGGAGTCACAATGAGCAGTTCTTC. Protein sequence: CASSLSTSGSHNEQFF.